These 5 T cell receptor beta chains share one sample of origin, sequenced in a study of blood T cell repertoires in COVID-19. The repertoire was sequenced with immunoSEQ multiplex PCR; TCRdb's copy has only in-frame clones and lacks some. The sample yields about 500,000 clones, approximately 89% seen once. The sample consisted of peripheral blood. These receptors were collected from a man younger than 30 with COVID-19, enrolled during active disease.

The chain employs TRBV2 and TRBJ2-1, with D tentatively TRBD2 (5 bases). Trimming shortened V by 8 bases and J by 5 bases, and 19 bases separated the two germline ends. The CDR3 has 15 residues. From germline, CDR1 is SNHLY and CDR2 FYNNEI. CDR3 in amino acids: CASCPSSGTNNEQFF. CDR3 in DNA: TGTGCCAGCTGTCCTAGCTCGGGTACTAACAATGAGCAGTTCTTC. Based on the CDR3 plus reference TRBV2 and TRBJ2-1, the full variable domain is EPEVTQTPSHQVTQMGQEVILRCVPISNHLYFYWYRQILGQKVEFLVSFYNNEISEKSEIFDDQFSVERPDGSNFTLKIRSTKLEDSAMYFCASCPSSGTNNEQFFGPGTRLTVL.

The CDR3: CSVEGLAGIPLGEQFF. The CDR3 DNA reads as TGCAGCGTTGAAGGACTAGCGGGAATCCCCCTCGGTGAGCAGTTCTTC. The V gene is TRBV29-1, the J gene TRBJ2-1; the match to TRBD2 covers 11 bases. Trimming took 1 base from V and 9 from J; bases not matched to a gene: 11. The germline CDR1 and CDR2 sequences are SQVTM and ANQGSEA. There are 16 residues in the CDR3.

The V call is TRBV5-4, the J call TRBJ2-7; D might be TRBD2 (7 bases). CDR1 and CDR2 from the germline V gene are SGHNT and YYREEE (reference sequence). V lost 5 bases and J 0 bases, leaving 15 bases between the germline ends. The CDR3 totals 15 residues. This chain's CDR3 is CASRPGGDTSYEQYF. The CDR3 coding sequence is TGTGCCAGCAGACCTGGGGGGGACACCTCCTACGAGCAGTACTTC. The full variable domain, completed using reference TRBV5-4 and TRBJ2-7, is ETGVTQSPTHLIKTRGQQVTLRCSSQSGHNTVSWYQQALGQGPQFIFQYYREEENGRGNFPPRFSGLQFPNYSSELNVNALELDDSALYLCASRPGGDTSYEQYFGPGTRLTVT.

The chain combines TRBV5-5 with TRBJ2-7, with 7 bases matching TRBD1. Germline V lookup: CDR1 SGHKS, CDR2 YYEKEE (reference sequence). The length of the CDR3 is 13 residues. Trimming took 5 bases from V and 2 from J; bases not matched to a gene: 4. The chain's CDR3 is CASRPDRAYEQYF. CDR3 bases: TGTGCCAGCAGGCCTGACAGGGCCTACGAGCAGTACTTC. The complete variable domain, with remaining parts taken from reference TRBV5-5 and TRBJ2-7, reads DAGVTQSPTHLIKTRGQQVTLRCSPISGHKSVSWYQQVLGQGPQFIFQYYEKEERGRGNFPDRFSARQFPNYSSELNVNALLLGDSALYLCASRPDRAYEQYFGPGTRLTVT.

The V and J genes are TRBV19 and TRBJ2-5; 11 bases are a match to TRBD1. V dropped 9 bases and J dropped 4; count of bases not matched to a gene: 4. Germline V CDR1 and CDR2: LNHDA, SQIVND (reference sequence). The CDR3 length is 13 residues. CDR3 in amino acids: CASGQGAGETQYF. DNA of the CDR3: TGTGCCAGCGGACAGGGGGCAGGAGAGACCCAGTACTTC.